This TCR beta chain comes out of a study of preoperative IRX-2 immunotherapy in early breast cancer. Repertoires were generated with immunoSEQ multiplex PCR, while TCRdb's copy carries only in-frame clones and drops some. The sample yields 95,000 to 100,000 clones, roughly 85% seen once. Germline V gives CDR1 KGHSH, CDR2 LQKENI. This CDR3 contains 16 residues. V lost 5 bases and J lost 1, with 17 bases in between. As for treatment: preoperative locoregional IRX-2 cytokine immunotherapy. This receptor was identified in a human donor with breast cancer. The source was tumor tissue, collected after IRX-2 immunotherapy. The gene calls are TRBV18 and TRBJ1-1, with D hard to call. CDR3 nucleotides: TGTGCCAGCTCAAACGCGTTTTCGTGGGGGAACACTGAAGCTTTCTTT. It is translated as CASSNAFSWGNTEAFF.